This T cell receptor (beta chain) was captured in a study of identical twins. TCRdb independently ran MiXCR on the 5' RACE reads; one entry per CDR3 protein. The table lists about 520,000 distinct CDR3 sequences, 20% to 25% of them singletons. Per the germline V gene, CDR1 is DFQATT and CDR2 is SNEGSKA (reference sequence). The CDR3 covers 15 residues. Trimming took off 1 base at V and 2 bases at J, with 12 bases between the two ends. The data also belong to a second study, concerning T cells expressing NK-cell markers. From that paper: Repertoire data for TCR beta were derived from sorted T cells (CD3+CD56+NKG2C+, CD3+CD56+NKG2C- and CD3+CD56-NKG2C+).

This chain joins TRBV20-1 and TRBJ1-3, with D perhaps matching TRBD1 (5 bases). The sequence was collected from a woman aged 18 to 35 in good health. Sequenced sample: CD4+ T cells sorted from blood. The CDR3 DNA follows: TGCAGTGCTAGAGGAGAGGGGTTTGCTGGAAACACCATATATTTT. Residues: CSARGEGFAGNTIYF.